This T cell receptor beta chain derives from a study of cytomegalovirus exposure and HLA in healthy donors. Study at large: The early release's HLA-typed donors yielded tens of millions of unique TCRs. Ancestry clustering placed around four fifths of 300 to 400 genotyped donors in the Caucasian-associated cluster. Overall study results and limits: Cytomegalovirus status, reportedly, was diagnosed with high specificity and sensitivity by the classifier.

J gave up 5 bases and V 5 bases, and 8 bases lay outside the gene matches. CDR1 and CDR2 (germline): SGHNT, YENEEA. This CDR3 is built from 17 residues. This clone appeared a single time. Its target is unknown. The PCR was carried out with 60 Vbeta primers and 13 Jbeta primers. Profiled with immunoSEQ multiplex PCR; TCRdb holds only in-frame clones, not every one. The table records 150,000 to 200,000 clones, 84% of them present only once. The chain links TRBV11-3 to TRBJ2-5, with 16 bases fitting TRBD2. The origin of this receptor is a girl aged 5-17 years in good health and CMV-seropositive. The sample was PBMCs. CDR3 DNA: TGTGCCAGCAGCCCAGGGACTAGCGGGGGGGCCGGGGAGACCCAGTACTTC. Protein sequence: CASSPGTSGGAGETQYF.